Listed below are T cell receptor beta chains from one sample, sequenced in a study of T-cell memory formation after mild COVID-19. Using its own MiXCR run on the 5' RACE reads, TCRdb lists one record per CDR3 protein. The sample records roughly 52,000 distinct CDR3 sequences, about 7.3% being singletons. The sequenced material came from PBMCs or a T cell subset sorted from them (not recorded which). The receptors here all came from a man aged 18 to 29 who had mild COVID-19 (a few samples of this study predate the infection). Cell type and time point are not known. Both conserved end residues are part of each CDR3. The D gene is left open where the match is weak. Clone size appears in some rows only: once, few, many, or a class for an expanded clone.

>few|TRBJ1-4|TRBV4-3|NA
TGCGCCAGCAGCCAAGTTTCGGTTGGCGTCTCTGAAAAACTGTTTTTT
CASSQVSVGVSEKLFF
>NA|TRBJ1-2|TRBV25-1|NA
TGTGCCAGCAGTGCCTACCATGAGGATGGCTACACCTTC
CASSAYHEDGYTF
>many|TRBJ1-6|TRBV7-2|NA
TGTGCCAGCCGGGAGGGGAATTCACCCCTCCACTTT
CASREGNSPLHF
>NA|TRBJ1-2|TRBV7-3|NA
TGTGCCAGCAGCCCCTGGTCGGGGTCCAACTATGGCTACACCTTC
CASSPWSGSNYGYTF
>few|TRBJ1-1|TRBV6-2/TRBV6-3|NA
TGTGCCAGCAGTTACTCAGCTCGCACGCACACTGAAGCTTTCTTT
CASSYSARTHTEAFF
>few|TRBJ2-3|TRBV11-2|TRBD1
TGTGCCAGCAGGCGCCCCGGGACAGGATACACAGATACGCAGTATTTT
CASRRPGTGYTDTQYF
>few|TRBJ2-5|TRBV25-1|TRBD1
TGTGCCAGCAGTGAATCCCCCGGAAGGGGACAGACTCAAGAGACCCAGTACTTC
CASSESPGRGQTQETQYF
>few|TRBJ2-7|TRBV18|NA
TGTGCCAGCTCACCCAATAACAGCGACGAGCAGTACTTC
CASSPNNSDEQYF
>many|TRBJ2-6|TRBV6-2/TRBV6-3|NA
TGTGCCAGCAGTTACCCAATGGCTGGGGCCAACGTCCTGACTTTC
CASSYPMAGANVLTF
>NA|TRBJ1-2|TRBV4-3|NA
TGCGCCAGCAGCCAAGATCAGGACACCCATGGCTACACCTTC
CASSQDQDTHGYTF
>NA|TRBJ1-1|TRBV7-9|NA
TGTGCCAGCAGCGGGGACGGCACAAACACTGAAGATTTCTTT
CASSGDGTNTEDFF
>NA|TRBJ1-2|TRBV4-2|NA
TGTGCCAGCAGCCAAGGACTAGGGGAGGGCTATGGCTACACCTTC
CASSQGLGEGYGYTF
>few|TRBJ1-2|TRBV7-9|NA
TGTGCCAGCAGCGTTGACAACTATGGCTACACCTTC
CASSVDNYGYTF
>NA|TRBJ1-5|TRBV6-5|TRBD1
TGTGCCAGCAGTAGACAGGGGGGTCAGCCCCAGCATTTT
CASSRQGGQPQHF
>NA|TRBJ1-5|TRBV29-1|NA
TGCAGCGTTGGGGGTCCGGATCGGCCCCAGCATTTT
CSVGGPDRPQHF
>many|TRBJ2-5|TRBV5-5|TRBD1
TGTGCCAGCAGCTCGCAACCGGGACAGGGAATTGGAGAGACCCAGTACTTC
CASSSQPGQGIGETQYF
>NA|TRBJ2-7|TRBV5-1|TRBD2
TGCGCCAGCAAATTCGCAGCGGGGGAGACCTACGAGCAGTACTTC
CASKFAAGETYEQYF
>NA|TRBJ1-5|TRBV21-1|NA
TGTGCCAGCAGCACCCGGGACAGGGATCAGCCCCAGCATTTT
CASSTRDRDQPQHF
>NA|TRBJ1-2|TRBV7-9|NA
TGTGCCAGCAGCTTAGGTGGTGGAGGCTACACCTTC
CASSLGGGGYTF
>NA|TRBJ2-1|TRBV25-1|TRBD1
TGTGCCAGCAGCAGTACCGGGACAGTGAATGAGCAGTTCTTC
CASSSTGTVNEQFF
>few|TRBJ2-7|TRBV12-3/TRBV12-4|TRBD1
TGTGCCAGTAGAAACACAGGGGGCCGGGAGCAGTACTTC
CASRNTGGREQYF
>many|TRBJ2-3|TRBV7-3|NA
TGTGCCAGCAGCTTCGGGGCCATTATCCCGCAGTATTTT
CASSFGAIIPQYF
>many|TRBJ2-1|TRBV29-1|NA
TGCAGCGTTGAAGCAGACTTAGCATATGAGCAGTTCTTC
CSVEADLAYEQFF
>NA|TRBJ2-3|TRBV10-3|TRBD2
TGTGCCATCATGCGGGGGGTTGGCACAGATACGCAGTATTTT
CAIMRGVGTDTQYF
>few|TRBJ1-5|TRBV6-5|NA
TGTGCCAGCAGTCCAAACCGCAATCAGCCCCAGCATTTT
CASSPNRNQPQHF
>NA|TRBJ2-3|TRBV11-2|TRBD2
TGTGCCAGCAGCCCCCAGCTAGCGGGCACAAATACGCAGTATTTT
CASSPQLAGTNTQYF
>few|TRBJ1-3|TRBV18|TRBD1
TGTGCCAGCTCACCCCCCGGGACAGGGGGCTTTTCTCCTGGAAACACCATATATTTT
CASSPPGTGGFSPGNTIYF